This TCR beta chain came from a study of vaccination and CD4 T cells after COVID-19. Study context: Convalescent patients were SARS-CoV-2 positive by nasal swab PCR; about nine mild, one severe. Samples were taken after vaccination, a median of around 78 days after dose two, with a range of 14 to 241.

The CDR3 has 15 amino acids. V was shortened by 3 bases and J by 3 bases, with 12 bases between the two germline ends. Germline CDR1 reads SGHVS; CDR2 reads FQNEAQ. Via MiXCR, TCRdb re-called the PCR reads, giving one row per CDR3 protein. The top ten hold approximately 1% of the sample, which has about 14,000 distinct CDR3 sequences, over 65% seen once. A few counts support this clonotype. The sequences come from CD4+ T cells from blood, collected after SARS-CoV-2 vaccination. The chain carries TRBV7-8 and TRBJ2-1; TRBD2 might be the D (6 bases). The origin of this receptor is a human donor who had recovered from COVID-19. The CDR3 loop is CASSLRLAFYNEQFF. Here the CDR3 DNA reads TGTGCCAGCAGCTTGAGGCTAGCGTTCTACAATGAGCAGTTCTTC. Complete variable domain (other parts from reference TRBV7-8 and TRBJ2-1): GAGVSQSPRYKVAKRGQDVALRCDPISGHVSLFWYQQALGQGPEFLTYFQNEAQLDKSGLPSDRFFAERPEGSVSTLKIQRTQQEDSAVYLCASSLRLAFYNEQFFGPGTRLTVL.